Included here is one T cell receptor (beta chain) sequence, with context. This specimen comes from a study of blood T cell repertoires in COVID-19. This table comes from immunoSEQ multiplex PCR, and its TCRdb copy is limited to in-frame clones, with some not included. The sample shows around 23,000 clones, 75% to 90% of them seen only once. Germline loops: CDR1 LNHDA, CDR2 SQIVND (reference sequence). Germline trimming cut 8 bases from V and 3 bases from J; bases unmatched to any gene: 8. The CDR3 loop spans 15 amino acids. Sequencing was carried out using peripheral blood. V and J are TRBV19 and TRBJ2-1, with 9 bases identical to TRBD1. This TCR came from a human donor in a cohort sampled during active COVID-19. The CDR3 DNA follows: TGTGCCAGTTCGCTACGGGACAGGGTCTACAATGAGCAGTTCTTC. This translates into CASSLRDRVYNEQFF.